The 15 T cell receptor beta chains listed next were all sequenced from one sample in a study of blood T cell repertoires in COVID-19. Generated by immunoSEQ multiplex PCR, the TCRdb table keeps only in-frame clones and is missing some. The data show 200,000 to 250,000 clones, around 84% seen once. The specimen was PBMCs or T cells enriched from blood (not recorded which). The source of these receptors is a woman aged 40 to 50 who had recovered from COVID-19.

This clone was counted only a few times. V and J are TRBV28 and TRBJ2-3; TRBD2 might be the D (5 bases). The V end was cut by 6 bases, the J end by 3 bases, with 13 bases between. The CDR3 is 14 amino acids. The germline V gene has CDR1 MDHEN and CDR2 SYDVKM. The CDR3 here is CASSPRRTTDTQYF. The CDR3 nucleotides read TGTGCCAGCAGCCCCAGGAGGACTACAGATACGCAGTATTTT.

V gene TRBV27 combines with J gene TRBJ2-2; TRBD2 agrees at 7 bases. The V gene's germline CDR1 is MNHEY and CDR2 SMNVEV (reference sequence). This CDR3 spans 16 amino acids. The junction had 10 bases not matched to a gene; V was cut back by 4 bases and J by 5 bases. Here the CDR3 reads CASSSGRGSRTGELFF. Here the CDR3 DNA reads TGTGCCAGCAGTTCGGGGAGGGGATCGAGGACCGGGGAGCTGTTTTTT.

This chain uses TRBV11-2 with TRBJ1-4; D is unclear. V lost 5 bases to trimming and J lost 3 bases, with 10 bases between them. CDR1 SGHAT and CDR2 FQNNGV come from the germline V gene. This CDR3 has 14 residues. The CDR3 protein is CASSIPGPNEKLFF. The CDR3 DNA reads TGTGCCAGCAGCATCCCGGGTCCTAATGAAAAACTGTTTTTT.

J is TRBJ1-5 and V is TRBV19; D gene uncertain. In germline, CDR1 is LNHDA, CDR2 SQIVND (reference sequence). The CDR3 loop spans 15 amino acids. With 3 bases removed from V and 3 bases from J, the gap between germline ends came to 12 bases. CDR3 in DNA: TGTGCCAGTAGTATTTCGGGGTCTCTCAATCAGCCCCAGCATTTT. The encoded protein is CASSISGSLNQPQHF.

This CDR3 is CAISASGTVNTGELFF. DNA of the CDR3: TGTGCCATCAGTGCTTCGGGGACAGTGAACACCGGGGAGCTGTTTTTT. The chain couples TRBV10-3 to TRBJ2-2; the match to TRBD1 covers 7 bases. Germline V gene lookup returns CDR1 ENHRY and CDR2 SYGVKD. The CDR3 is made up of 16 amino acids. Unmatched junction bases numbered 6, after V lost 4 bases and J lost 1 base.

V gene TRBV5-5 combines with J gene TRBJ2-4, with 8 bases identical to TRBD1. Trimming took 2 bases from V and 0 from J; bases not matched to a gene: 4. The CDR3 sequence is 16 residues long. Germline V gene sequence: CDR1 SGHKS, CDR2 YYEKEE (reference sequence). The CDR3 DNA is TGTGCCAGCAGCTTAGGACAGGGACTAGCCAAAAACATTCAGTACTTC. Translation gives CASSLGQGLAKNIQYF.

This chain connects TRBV28 to TRBJ1-5; no clear D gene. Deletions cut 1 base from V and 2 bases from J, with 6 bases between. In germline, CDR1 is MDHEN, CDR2 SYDVKM. This CDR3 is built from 14 residues. The CDR3 loop reads CASSLFTGNQPQHF. DNA for the CDR3: TGTGCCAGCAGTTTATTTACGGGCAATCAGCCCCAGCATTTT.

V is TRBV7-9 and J is TRBJ1-4; D may be TRBD1 (5 bases). Germline CDR1 SEHNR, CDR2 FQNEAQ (reference sequence). Between the trimmed V and J ends, which lost 1 base and 8 bases, there was a span of 8 bases. The CDR3 is 13 residues long. The CDR3 DNA follows: TGTGCCAGCAGCTTAGGGACAAGAGAAAAACTGTTTTTT. The encoded protein is CASSLGTREKLFF.

The J gene is TRBJ1-1, the V gene TRBV5-4; 8 bases align to TRBD1. Per the germline V gene, CDR1 is SGHNT and CDR2 is YYREEE (reference sequence). The junction had 5 bases not matched to a gene; V was cut back by 2 bases and J by 8 bases. The CDR3 contains 13 residues. The CDR3 loop reads CASSLLRDREAFF. CDR3 DNA: TGTGCCAGCAGCTTACTCCGGGACAGGGAAGCTTTCTTT.

This chain uses TRBV9 with TRBJ1-1, with TRBD1 matching over 11 bases. The CDR3 is made up of 14 amino acids. Germline-derived CDR1 and CDR2 are SGDLS and YYNGEE. With V trimmed by 0 bases and J by 9 bases, 4 bases remained unmatched. The CDR3: CASSVGGTGGKAFF. Here the CDR3 DNA reads TGTGCCAGCAGCGTAGGGGGGACAGGGGGAAAAGCTTTCTTT.

V gene TRBV20-1 combines with J gene TRBJ1-5; the D gene is possibly TRBD1 (6 bases). Trimming removed 3 bases at V and 7 bases at J, with 16 bases between. This CDR3 spans 14 amino acids. CDR1 and CDR2 from the germline V gene are DFQATT and SNEGSKA (reference sequence). Written as DNA, the CDR3 is TGCAGTGCTAGTCTTGTGGGGGCCGGCCAGCCCCAGCATTTT. Translated: CSASLVGAGQPQHF.

This clone was found once. The V gene is TRBV6-5, the J gene TRBJ1-4; no firm D call. V lost 4 bases and J lost 11, with 11 bases in between. The CDR3 runs to 12 residues. In germline, CDR1 is MNHEY, CDR2 SVGAGI. The DNA for the CDR3 is TGTGCCAGCAGTTCATCAACCGGGAAACTGTTTTTT. The encoded protein is CASSSSTGKLFF.

The gene calls are TRBV11-3 and TRBJ2-2; no clear D gene. V lost 1 base and J lost 4, with 10 bases in between. This CDR3 spans 15 amino acids. CDR1 and CDR2 from the germline V gene are SGHNT and YENEEA. Written as DNA, the CDR3 is TGTGCCAGCAGCTTAGGGCAGGCACCCACCGGGGAGCTGTTTTTT. It is translated as CASSLGQAPTGELFF. The whole variable domain, filled in from reference TRBV11-3 and TRBJ2-2, reads EAGVVQSPRYKIIEKKQPVAFWCNPISGHNTLYWYLQNLGQGPELLIRYENEEAVDDSQLPKDRFSAERLKGVDSTLKIQPAELGDSAVYLCASSLGQAPTGELFFGEGSRLTVL.

The genes are TRBV15 and TRBJ2-3, with D unresolved. V lost 0 bases to trimming and J lost 10 bases, with 8 bases between them. Germline V lookup: CDR1 LNHNV, CDR2 YYDKDF (reference sequence). The CDR3 totals 12 residues. The CDR3 nucleotides read TGTGCCACCAGCAGAGAGCGGCTTGCGCAGTATTTT. Amino acids: CATSRERLAQYF.

This clone was observed a single time. J is TRBJ1-1 and V is TRBV6-5; D uncertain. Germline-derived CDR1 and CDR2 are MNHEY and SVGAGI. This CDR3 is built from 14 residues. The V and J ends lost 6 bases and 0 bases respectively, with 11 bases between them. The CDR3 here is CASSEEGLNTEAFF. The CDR3 coding sequence is TGTGCCAGCAGCGAGGAGGGTCTGAACACTGAAGCTTTCTTT.